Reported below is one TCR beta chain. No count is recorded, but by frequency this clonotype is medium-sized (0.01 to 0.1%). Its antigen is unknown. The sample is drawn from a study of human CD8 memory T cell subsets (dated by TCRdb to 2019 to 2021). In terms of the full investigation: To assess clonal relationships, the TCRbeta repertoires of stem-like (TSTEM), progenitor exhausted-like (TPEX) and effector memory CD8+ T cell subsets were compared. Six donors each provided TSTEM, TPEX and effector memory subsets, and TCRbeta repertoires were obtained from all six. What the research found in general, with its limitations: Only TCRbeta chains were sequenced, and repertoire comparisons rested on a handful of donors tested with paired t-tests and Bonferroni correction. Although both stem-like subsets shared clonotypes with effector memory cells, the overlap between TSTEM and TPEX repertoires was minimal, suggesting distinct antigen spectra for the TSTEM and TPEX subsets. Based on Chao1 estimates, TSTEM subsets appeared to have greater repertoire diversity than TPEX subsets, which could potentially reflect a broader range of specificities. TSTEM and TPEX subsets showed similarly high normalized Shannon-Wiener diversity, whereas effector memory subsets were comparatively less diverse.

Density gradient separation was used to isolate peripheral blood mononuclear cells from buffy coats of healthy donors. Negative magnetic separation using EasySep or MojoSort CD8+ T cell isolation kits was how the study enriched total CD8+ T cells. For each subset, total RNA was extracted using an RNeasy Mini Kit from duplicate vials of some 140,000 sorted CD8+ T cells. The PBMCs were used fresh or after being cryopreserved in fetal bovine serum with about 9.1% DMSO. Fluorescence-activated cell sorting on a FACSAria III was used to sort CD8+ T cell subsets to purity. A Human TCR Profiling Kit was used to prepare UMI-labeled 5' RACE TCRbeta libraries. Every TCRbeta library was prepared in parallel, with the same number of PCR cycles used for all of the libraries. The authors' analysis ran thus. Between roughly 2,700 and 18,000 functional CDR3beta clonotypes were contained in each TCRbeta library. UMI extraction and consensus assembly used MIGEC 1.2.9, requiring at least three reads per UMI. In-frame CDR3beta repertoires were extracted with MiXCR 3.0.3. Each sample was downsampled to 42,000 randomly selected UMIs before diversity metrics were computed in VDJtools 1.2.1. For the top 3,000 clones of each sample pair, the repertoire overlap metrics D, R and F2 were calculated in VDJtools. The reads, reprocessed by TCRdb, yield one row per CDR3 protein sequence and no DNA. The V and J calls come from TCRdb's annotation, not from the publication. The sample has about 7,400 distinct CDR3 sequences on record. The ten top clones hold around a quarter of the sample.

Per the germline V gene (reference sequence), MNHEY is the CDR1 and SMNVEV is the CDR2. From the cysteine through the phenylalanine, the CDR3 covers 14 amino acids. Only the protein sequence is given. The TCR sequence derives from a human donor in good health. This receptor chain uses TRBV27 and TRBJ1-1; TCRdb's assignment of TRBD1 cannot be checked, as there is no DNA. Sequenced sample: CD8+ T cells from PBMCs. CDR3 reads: CASSWGGVDTEAFF.